This record concerns one T cell receptor (beta chain) sequence. Its antigen remains unidentified. A much bigger clone sits one base away, suggesting this may be a read error. The sample is drawn from a study of T cells in Graves' hyperthyroidism and ophthalmopathy. Overall study results and limits: Ophthalmopathy onset followed model prediction by a median approximately six months.

A roughly 10 ml volume of fresh peripheral blood provided the PBMCs. Trimming shortened V by 3 bases and J by 7 bases, and 15 bases separated the two germline ends. The length of the CDR3 is 14 residues. CDR1 and CDR2 from the germline V gene are KGHSH and LQKENI. Regions amplified from RNA transcripts were the TCR beta CDR3 regions. HTBI primers were the set used in a first-round RT-PCR of the TCR CDR3. Using its own MiXCR run on the multiplex PCR reads, TCRdb lists one record per CDR3 protein. The repertoire includes around 300,000 distinct CDR3 sequences, around 15% of them detected once, and 7.9% sits in the top ten.

Sequenced material: blood. The chain joins TRBV18 to TRBJ2-5, with a possible D match to TRBD1 (5 bases). This TCR came from a woman between 40 and 55 years old with Graves' hyperthyroidism. CDR3 bases: TGTGCCAGCTCACCGGTACAAGGTCAGGGGACCCAGTACTTC. Translating it yields CASSPVQGQGTQYF.